This T cell receptor beta chain emerged from a study of response to subunit inactivated influenza vaccine. Study-level results: Authors suggested seasonal influenza vaccinations each recruit few new T cells.

Germline V gene lookup returns CDR1 LNHDA and CDR2 SQIVND (reference sequence). Inclusive of both ends, the CDR3 amounts to 14 amino acids. MiXCR, applied by TCRdb to the RT-PCR reads, yields one record per CDR3 protein. The sample has 150,000 or so distinct CDR3 sequences, approximately 11% seen once; the top ten hold around an eighth. As regards this clonotype: What it recognizes is unknown. The DNA is omitted, as the CDR3 cannot be located on it reliably, and the CDR3 follows TCRdb's listing.

The receptor's source is a man aged 45-60 years who received an inactivated influenza vaccine. The rearrangement links TRBV19 to TRBJ2-7; the D call of TRBD1 is as the table states it, not checked on the DNA. The sequencing here drew on non-naive T cells sorted from PBMCs, taken about 6 weeks after vaccination. The CDR3 sequence: CASTSGQGFHEQYF.